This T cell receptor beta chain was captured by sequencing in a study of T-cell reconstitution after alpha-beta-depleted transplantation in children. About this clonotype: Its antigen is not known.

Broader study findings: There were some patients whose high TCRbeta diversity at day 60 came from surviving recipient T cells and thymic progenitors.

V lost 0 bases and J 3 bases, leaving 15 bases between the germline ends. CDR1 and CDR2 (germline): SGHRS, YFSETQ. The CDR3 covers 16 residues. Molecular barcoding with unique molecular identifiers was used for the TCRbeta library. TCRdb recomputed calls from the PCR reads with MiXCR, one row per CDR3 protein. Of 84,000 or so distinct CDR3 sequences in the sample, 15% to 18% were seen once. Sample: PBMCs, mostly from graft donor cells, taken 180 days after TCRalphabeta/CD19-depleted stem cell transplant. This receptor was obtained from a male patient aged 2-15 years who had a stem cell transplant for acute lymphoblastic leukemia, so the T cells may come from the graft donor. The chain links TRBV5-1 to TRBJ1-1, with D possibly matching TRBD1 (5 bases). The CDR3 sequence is CASSLEPHRQDTEAFF. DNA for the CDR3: TGCGCCAGCAGCTTGGAGCCCCACAGGCAGGACACTGAAGCTTTCTTT.